The 30 T cell receptor beta chains presented below share a single source sample, sequenced in a study of shared clonotypes between healthy human individuals. Sequencing was performed with immunoSEQ multiplex PCR; in TCRdb, only in-frame clones are kept and a portion is missing. The sample includes under 1,100,000 clones, 70% to 80% seen only once; the top ten take about 1.5%. The sequenced sample consisted of memory CD4+ T cells sorted from blood. Noted subset: CD45RA-negative fraction. The receptor set was obtained from a man between 18 and 29 years old in good health.

The CDR3 sequence is CAWSGLGDTGELFF. The CDR3 DNA reads as TGTGCCTGGAGTGGATTAGGGGACACCGGGGAGCTGTTTTTT. The V gene is TRBV30, the J gene TRBJ2-2; maybe TRBD1 (5 bases). CDR3 length equals 14 residues. V dropped 1 base and J dropped 3 bases, with 9 bases sitting between them. Germline V gene sequence: CDR1 GTSNPN, CDR2 SVGIG (reference sequence).

This rearrangement joins TRBV11-2 to TRBJ1-4; D unclear. The V gene lost 5 bases and the J gene lost 2 bases, with 9 bases spanning the gap. This CDR3 comprises 14 residues. Germline values: CDR1 SGHAT, CDR2 FQNNGV. The CDR3 spells CASSVDITNEKLFF. Written as DNA, the CDR3 is TGTGCCAGCAGCGTCGACATTACTAATGAAAAACTGTTTTTT.

This chain joins TRBV19 and TRBJ1-2; the D is unclear. In germline, CDR1 is LNHDA, CDR2 SQIVND (reference sequence). Trimming cost V 7 bases and J 4 bases, with 16 bases left between them. The length of the CDR3 is 14 residues. CDR3 DNA: TGTGCCAGTAATAAGGGCCAAGGAGGCTATGGCTACACCTTC. It yields the protein CASNKGQGGYGYTF. The variable domain in full, completed from reference TRBV19 and TRBJ1-2, reads DGGITQSPKYLFRKEGQNVTLSCEQNLNHDAMYWYRQDPGQGLRLIYYSQIVNDFQKGDIAEGYSVSREKKESFPLTVTSAQKNPTAFYLCASNKGQGGYGYTFGSGTRLTVV.

In this sample, this clone turned up a few times. The same CDR3 arises from other DNA sequences in this sample as well. The V gene is TRBV19, the J gene TRBJ2-3, with D unclear. Per germline, CDR1 LNHDA and CDR2 SQIVND (reference sequence). This CDR3 comprises 13 residues. With 1 base removed from V and 1 base from J, the gap between germline ends came to 3 bases. CDR3 region: CASSIGGTDTQYF. Here the CDR3 DNA reads TGTGCCAGTAGTATAGGGGGCACAGATACGCAGTATTTT. Using reference TRBV19 and TRBJ2-3 for the parts outside the CDR3, the full variable domain is DGGITQSPKYLFRKEGQNVTLSCEQNLNHDAMYWYRQDPGQGLRLIYYSQIVNDFQKGDIAEGYSVSREKKESFPLTVTSAQKNPTAFYLCASSIGGTDTQYFGPGTRLTVL.

V and J are TRBV18 and TRBJ2-7, with a weak D call TRBD2 (6 bases). Germline V CDR1 and CDR2: KGHSH, LQKENI. CDR3 size: 15 residues. Trimming left V 3 bases short and J 3 bases short, with 15 bases between. The CDR3 DNA reads TGTGCCAGCTCACCCGGCGGGACGGCGAACTACGAGCAGTACTTC. It is translated as CASSPGGTANYEQYF.

The rearrangement joins TRBV5-4 to TRBJ2-7; a possible D gene is TRBD2 (5 bases). Germline lookup yields CDR1 SGHNT and CDR2 YYREEE (reference sequence). This CDR3 contains 14 residues. With 3 bases removed from V and 7 bases from J, the gap between germline ends came to 17 bases. CDR3 in amino acids: CASSSSPPSGEQYF. The CDR3 DNA reads as TGTGCCAGCAGCTCCAGTCCCCCCTCGGGGGAGCAGTACTTC.

The V gene is TRBV9, the J gene TRBJ2-3, with a possible D match to TRBD2 (6 bases). The CDR3 runs 17 residues. Between the trimmed V and J ends, which lost 0 bases and 0 bases, there was a span of 14 bases. Germline lookup yields CDR1 SGDLS and CDR2 YYNGEE. This chain's CDR3 is CASSVGRASVSTDTQYF. The CDR3 DNA follows: TGTGCCAGCAGCGTAGGAAGGGCTAGCGTGAGCACAGATACGCAGTATTTT.

The rearrangement links TRBV7-6 to TRBJ2-3; D unclear. V was shortened by 5 bases and J by 4 bases, with 13 bases between the two germline ends. CDR1 and CDR2 from the germline V gene are SGHVS and FNYEAQ. The CDR3 is 14 residues long. As DNA, the CDR3 is TGTGCCAGCAGCACCCGGCCCCCCCCAGATACGCAGTATTTT. Its translation is CASSTRPPPDTQYF.

This chain joins TRBV10-3 and TRBJ2-2; 7 nucleotides match TRBD1. The CDR3 spans 15 residues. CDR1 ENHRY and CDR2 SYGVKD come from the germline V gene. J lost 3 bases, V lost 6 bases, and 7 bases had no gene match. The CDR3 nucleotides read TGTGCCATCAGGGGGGCCGGGACAGACACCGGGGAGCTGTTTTTT. It codes for CAIRGAGTDTGELFF.

This rearrangement joins TRBV5-4 to TRBJ1-3; D not resolved. CDR1 and CDR2 (germline): SGHNT, YYREEE (reference sequence). V lost 4 bases and J 4 bases, leaving 18 bases between the germline ends. The CDR3 loop spans 16 amino acids. This chain's CDR3 is CASSPGPRDVGNTIYF. Here the CDR3 DNA reads TGTGCCAGCAGCCCTGGACCTCGTGATGTGGGAAACACCATATATTTT.

The chain has TRBV5-1 and TRBJ2-2; 8 bases line up with TRBD1. This CDR3 region has 16 residues. From germline, CDR1 is SGHRS and CDR2 YFSETQ. The trim removed 2 bases at V and 0 bases at J, leaving 3 bases unmatched. As DNA, the CDR3 is TGCGCCAGCAGCTTCAGACAGGGGACGAACACCGGGGAGCTGTTTTTT. Translating it yields CASSFRQGTNTGELFF. Full variable domain (remainder filled in from reference TRBV5-1 and TRBJ2-2): KAGVTQTPRYLIKTRGQQVTLSCSPISGHRSVSWYQQTPGQGLQFLFEYFSETQRNKGNFPGRFSGRQFSNSRSEMNVSTLELGDSALYLCASSFRQGTNTGELFFGEGSRLTVL.

The chain couples TRBV7-9 to TRBJ2-7; TRBD2 agrees at 9 bases. Looked up from germline, CDR1 is SEHNR and CDR2 is FQNEAQ (reference sequence). With 3 bases clipped from V and 4 bases from J, the junction kept 4 bases outside the gene matches. The CDR3 has 14 residues. This CDR3 is CASSLREGLYEQYF. In DNA form, the CDR3 reads TGTGCCAGCAGCTTGCGGGAGGGCCTGTACGAGCAGTACTTC.

J is TRBJ1-2 and V is TRBV5-5; 9 bases agree with TRBD1. J was trimmed by 8 bases and V by 0 bases; bases with no gene match: 11. CDR1 and CDR2 (germline): SGHKS, YYEKEE (reference sequence). The length of the CDR3 is 16 residues. CDR3 region: CASSLVGTGGAGGYTF. The CDR3 DNA reads TGTGCCAGCAGCTTGGTAGGCACAGGGGGCGCGGGAGGCTACACCTTC.

This clone was picked up a small number of times. Other DNA sequences of this sample code for an identical CDR3. This chain uses TRBV28 with TRBJ1-1; perhaps TRBD1 as D (5 bases). Per the germline V gene, CDR1 is MDHEN and CDR2 is SYDVKM. The V gene lost 6 bases and the J gene lost 5 bases, with 16 bases spanning the gap. This CDR3 is built from 14 residues. The CDR3 DNA sequence: TGTGCCAGCAGCCCCGGGGGGGTTGGAACTGAAGCTTTCTTT. This encodes CASSPGGVGTEAFF.

The genes are TRBV2 and TRBJ1-2; no firm D call. With 4 bases removed from V and 8 bases from J, the gap between germline ends came to 8 bases. This CDR3 is 11 amino acids long. Germline lookup yields CDR1 SNHLY and CDR2 FYNNEI. The CDR3 here is CASSVGFGYTF. The CDR3, as DNA: TGTGCCAGCAGTGTCGGTTTCGGCTACACCTTC.

This sequence joins TRBV2 and TRBJ1-5; tentatively, D is TRBD1 (6 bases). CDR1 is SNHLY and CDR2 is FYNNEI in the germline V gene. Trimming stripped 4 bases from V and 6 bases from J, with 13 bases between. This CDR3 spans 14 amino acids. This CDR3 reads CASSGGQFGQPQHF. CDR3 sequence (DNA): TGTGCCAGCAGTGGTGGACAGTTCGGTCAGCCCCAGCATTTT.

The chain combines TRBV19 with TRBJ1-5; D call uncertain. V gave up 4 bases and J gave up 2 bases, with 9 bases separating them. Germline CDR1 is LNHDA and CDR2 is SQIVND (reference sequence). This CDR3 comprises 14 residues. Written as DNA, the CDR3 is TGTGCCAGTAGTACCTACAACGGCAATCAGCCCCAGCATTTT. It codes for CASSTYNGNQPQHF.

V usage is TRBV5-6 and J usage is TRBJ2-1; 12 nucleotides line up with TRBD2. V lost 1 base to trimming and J lost 7 bases; unmatched junction nucleotides: 9. The CDR3 covers 17 residues. Germline assignment: CDR1 SGHDT and CDR2 YYEEEE. CDR3 amino acids: CASSLIDGLAGRNEQFF. The CDR3 bases are TGTGCCAGCAGCTTGATTGACGGACTAGCGGGGAGAAATGAGCAGTTCTTC. Complete variable domain (other parts from reference TRBV5-6 and TRBJ2-1): DAGVTQSPTHLIKTRGQQVTLRCSPKSGHDTVSWYQQALGQGPQFIFQYYEEEERQRGNFPDRFSGHQFPNYSSELNVNALLLGDSALYLCASSLIDGLAGRNEQFFGPGTRLTVL.

V usage is TRBV19 and J usage is TRBJ1-6; D is unresolved. The CDR3 has 16 amino acids. V was trimmed by 3 bases and J by 2 bases, leaving 11 bases between them. Germline V gives CDR1 LNHDA, CDR2 SQIVND (reference sequence). DNA of the CDR3: TGTGCCAGTAGTATCGGGCAAAATGCCTATAATTCACCCCTCCACTTT. It specifies CASSIGQNAYNSPLHF.

DNA of the CDR3: TGTGCCAGTAGCTACTCCGGGACAGCCTCCTACGAGCAGTACTTC. Encoded protein: CASSYSGTASYEQYF. The rearrangement joins TRBV19 to TRBJ2-7, with 7 bases lining up with TRBD1. V gave up 6 bases and J gave up 0 bases; unmatched junction bases: 8. The CDR3 is 15 amino acids. Germline loops: CDR1 LNHDA, CDR2 SQIVND (reference sequence).

This chain connects TRBV6-5 to TRBJ1-2; 8 bases are a match to TRBD1. The CDR3 runs to 13 residues. With 5 bases clipped from V and 8 bases from J, the junction kept 7 bases outside the gene matches. Germline V gives CDR1 MNHEY, CDR2 SVGAGI. Here the CDR3 reads CASSDRQGSGYTF. CDR3 DNA sequence: TGTGCCAGCAGTGATAGACAGGGGTCCGGCTACACCTTC.

This chain uses TRBV10-3 with TRBJ2-2; TRBD2 agrees at 7 bases. CDR1 is ENHRY, CDR2 SYGVKD, per germline. J lost 3 bases, V lost 4 bases, and 11 bases had no gene match. The CDR3 totals 17 residues. CDR3 DNA sequence: TGTGCCATCAGTGTCCCAGCTAGCGGAGAAGACACCGGGGAGCTGTTTTTT. Translating it yields CAISVPASGEDTGELFF.

This clone was seen a single time. This chain links TRBV11-2 with TRBJ1-5; perhaps TRBD1 as D (5 bases). Germline V lookup: CDR1 SGHAT, CDR2 FQNNGV. The V and J ends lost 0 bases and 7 bases respectively, with 13 bases between them. CDR3 length equals 15 residues. The CDR3 region has the DNA TGTGCCAGCAGCTTAGATGGCGGGAGGGGACAGCCCCAGCATTTT. This sequence encodes CASSLDGGRGQPQHF.

The chain recombines TRBV30 with TRBJ2-3; 9 positions agree with TRBD1. The germline CDR1 and CDR2 sequences are GTSNPN and SVGIG (reference sequence). V dropped 5 bases and J dropped 2; count of bases not matched to a gene: 8. The CDR3 length is 15 residues. As DNA, the CDR3 is TGTGCCTGGGGACAGGGGTATTCGAACACAGATACGCAGTATTTT. Translated, it gives CAWGQGYSNTDTQYF.

The rearrangement links TRBV11-3 to TRBJ2-3, with D perhaps TRBD1 or TRBD2 (5 bases each). V was shortened by 8 bases and J by 0 bases, with 6 bases between the two germline ends. The germline V gene has CDR1 SGHNT and CDR2 YENEEA. The CDR3 has 12 residues. CDR3 region: CASGDSTDTQYF. Here the CDR3 DNA reads TGTGCCAGCGGGGACAGCACAGATACGCAGTATTTT.

This chain uses TRBV27 with TRBJ2-2, with 8 bases fitting TRBD1. The CDR3 has 17 residues. With 5 bases clipped from V and 0 bases from J, the junction kept 8 bases outside the gene matches. Germline loops: CDR1 MNHEY, CDR2 SMNVEV (reference sequence). CDR3: CASSRHGQGPNTGELFF. CDR3 in DNA: TGTGCCAGCAGTCGACACGGACAGGGCCCGAACACCGGGGAGCTGTTTTTT.

CDR3 DNA: TGCAGTGCTCCCGGCGGCGGCACGCAGTATTTT. The encoded protein is CSAPGGGTQYF. The genes are TRBV20-1 and TRBJ2-3; no definite D call. From germline, CDR1 is DFQATT and CDR2 SNEGSKA (reference sequence). The CDR3 is 11 residues long. V was trimmed by 5 bases and J by 9 bases, leaving 12 bases between them.

This clone was picked up a small number of times. The rearrangement links TRBV5-5 to TRBJ1-2; 9 bases line up with TRBD1. From germline, CDR1 is SGHKS and CDR2 YYEKEE (reference sequence). The CDR3 loop spans 16 amino acids. The V segment lost 0 bases and the J segment 6 bases; nucleotides outside the gene matches: 9. Here the CDR3 reads CASSLGTSGQGHGYTF. The CDR3, as DNA: TGTGCCAGCAGCTTGGGGACCTCGGGACAGGGTCATGGCTACACCTTC.

The chain carries TRBV28 and TRBJ1-4, with TRBD1 identical over 7 bases. V was pared by 6 bases and J by 6 bases, with 13 bases of the junction left unmatched. CDR1 is MDHEN and CDR2 is SYDVKM in the germline V gene. The CDR3 is 16 residues long. The CDR3 reads CASRPLRGTGDEKLFF. CDR3 bases: TGTGCCAGCAGACCTCTTAGGGGCACAGGGGATGAAAAACTGTTTTTT.

This chain connects TRBV6-5 to TRBJ2-5, with D perhaps TRBD1 or TRBD2 (5 bases each). The CDR3 loop spans 14 amino acids. The germline CDR1 and CDR2 sequences are MNHEY and SVGAGI. Trimming shortened V by 6 bases and J by 1 base, and 12 bases separated the two germline ends. CDR3 bases: TGTGCCAGCAGGCCCCCGGGGCCCCAAGAGACCCAGTACTTC. It specifies CASRPPGPQETQYF.